This T cell receptor beta chain came from a study of blood T cell repertoires in COVID-19. The overall study: COVID-19 samples from acute and convalescent phases originated in the United States, Italy and Spain.

Generated by immunoSEQ multiplex PCR, the TCRdb table keeps only in-frame clones and is missing some. The sample yields around 60,000 clones, 65% to 75% seen once. V lost 5 bases and J lost 1, with 11 bases in between. The length of the CDR3 is 14 residues. Germline assignment: CDR1 SGHNT and CDR2 YENEEA. Sample: peripheral blood. The source of this sequence is an elderly woman with acute or convalescent COVID-19. The V and J genes are TRBV11-3 and TRBJ1-1; D gene unclear. CDR3 residues: CASSPPNPNTEAFF. CDR3 sequence (DNA): TGTGCCAGCAGCCCTCCTAACCCGAACACTGAAGCTTTCTTT.